The sequence of this TCR beta chain was determined in a study of identical twins. This clonotype has only a few counts. The antigen is not known. The authors used template switching to add a universal primer site and gave cDNA unique molecular identifiers. TCRdb analysed the 5' RACE reads with MiXCR anew, one entry per CDR3 protein. The sample shows some 630,000 distinct CDR3 sequences, around 7.4% of them seen only once. The CDR3 runs 18 residues. With 4 bases clipped from V and 2 bases from J, the junction kept 12 bases outside the gene matches. Germline V gene lookup returns CDR1 MDHEN and CDR2 SYDVKM. Study-level points and caveats: Low generation probability was overrepresented in out-of-frame alpha sequences shared by twins. There were fewer insertions in abundant cord blood beta clonotypes, but memory repertoires showed no such pattern. It was possible that invariant MAIT and iNKT cells partly confounded the zero-insertion analyses.

These data were likewise used in another study, on yellow fever vaccine responses in identical twins.

This chain links TRBV28 with TRBJ2-1, with TRBD1 matching 9 bases. The clonotype originates from a young woman in good health. The sample was PBMCs. The CDR3 spells CASSSPDRGGWTYNEQFF. CDR3 nucleotide sequence: TGTGCCAGCAGTTCGCCAGACAGGGGGGGTTGGACCTACAATGAGCAGTTCTTC.